This T cell receptor (beta chain) derives from a study of T cells in Graves' hyperthyroidism and ophthalmopathy. Whole-study results and caveats: Progression to ophthalmopathy was predicted a median of approximately seven months early.

For this clonotype: What it binds is unknown.

This CDR3 has 15 residues. In germline, CDR1 is SEHNR, CDR2 FQNEAQ (reference sequence). The V end was cut by 8 bases, the J end by 6 bases, with 19 bases between. Researchers amplified the TCR beta CDR3 regions from RNA transcripts. The HTBI primer set drove a first-round RT-PCR of the TCR CDR3. MiXCR was run by TCRdb on the multiplex PCR reads, yielding one entry per CDR3 protein. The sample lists about 720,000 distinct CDR3 sequences, about 17% occurring once. The sequenced sample was blood. The sequence derives from a woman aged 45-60 years with Graves' hyperthyroidism that later progressed to Graves' ophthalmopathy. The chain links TRBV7-9 to TRBJ2-2, with D perhaps TRBD2 (8 bases). The CDR3 sequence is CASFGRGPVPGELFF. The CDR3 DNA sequence: TGTGCCAGCTTCGGGAGGGGGCCCGTCCCCGGGGAGCTGTTTTTT.